Below, one T cell receptor beta chain is given with its context. The CDR3 extends over 19 amino acids. Germline CDR1 reads SGHDT; CDR2 reads YYEEEE. The junction had 14 bases not matched to a gene; V was cut back by 0 bases and J by 5 bases. Original methodology: Counts of nucleated cells, estimated from reference gene primer amplification, were obtained. Sequencing was performed with immunoSEQ multiplex PCR; in TCRdb, only in-frame clones are kept and a portion is missing. V and J calls and clone size are those listed in that table; D and trimming were worked out from the DNA. The sample lists fewer than 300,000 clones, about nine tenths occurring once. The data stem from a study of blood T cell repertoires in COVID-19.

The chain joins TRBV5-6 to TRBJ2-2; the match to TRBD1 covers 9 bases. Sequencing was done on a sample of peripheral blood. The sequence was obtained from a man aged 45-65 years with COVID-19, enrolled during active disease. The CDR3 DNA follows: TGTGCCAGCAGCTTGGCCTTTTCATCACAGGGGGCGCGGACCGGGGAGCTGTTTTTT. This encodes CASSLAFSSQGARTGELFF.